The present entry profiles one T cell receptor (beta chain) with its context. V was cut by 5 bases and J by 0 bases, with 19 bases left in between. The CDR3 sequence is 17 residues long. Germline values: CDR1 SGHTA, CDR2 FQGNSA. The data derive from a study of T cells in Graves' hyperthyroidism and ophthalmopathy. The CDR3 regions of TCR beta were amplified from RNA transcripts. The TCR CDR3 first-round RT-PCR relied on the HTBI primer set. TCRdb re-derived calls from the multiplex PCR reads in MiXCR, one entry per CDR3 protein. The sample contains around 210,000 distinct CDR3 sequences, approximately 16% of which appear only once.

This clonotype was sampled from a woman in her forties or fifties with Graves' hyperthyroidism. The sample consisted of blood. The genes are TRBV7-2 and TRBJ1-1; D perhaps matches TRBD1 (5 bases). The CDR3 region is CASSLRVGGTMNTEAFF. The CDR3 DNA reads TGTGCCAGCAGCCTGAGGGTTGGGGGAACCATGAACACTGAAGCTTTCTTT.